The source of this TCR beta chain is a study of cytomegalovirus exposure and HLA in healthy donors. PCR involved 60 Vbeta and 13 Jbeta primers. Method: immunoSEQ multiplex PCR; TCRdb's copy keeps in-frame clones and lacks some. Of some 200,000 clones in the sample, around 86% were seen once. The germline gives CDR1 MDHEN, CDR2 SYDVKM. Trimming pared 6 bases from V and 0 bases from J, leaving 9 bases between. The CDR3 is 13 amino acids. V is TRBV28 and J is TRBJ2-7; no clear D gene. The TCR was taken from a woman aged 40-49 years in good health and CMV-seronegative. Input material: PBMCs. The CDR3, as DNA: TGTGCCAGCAGCCCTCCCCCCTCCTACGAGCAGTACTTC. It yields the protein CASSPPPSYEQYF.